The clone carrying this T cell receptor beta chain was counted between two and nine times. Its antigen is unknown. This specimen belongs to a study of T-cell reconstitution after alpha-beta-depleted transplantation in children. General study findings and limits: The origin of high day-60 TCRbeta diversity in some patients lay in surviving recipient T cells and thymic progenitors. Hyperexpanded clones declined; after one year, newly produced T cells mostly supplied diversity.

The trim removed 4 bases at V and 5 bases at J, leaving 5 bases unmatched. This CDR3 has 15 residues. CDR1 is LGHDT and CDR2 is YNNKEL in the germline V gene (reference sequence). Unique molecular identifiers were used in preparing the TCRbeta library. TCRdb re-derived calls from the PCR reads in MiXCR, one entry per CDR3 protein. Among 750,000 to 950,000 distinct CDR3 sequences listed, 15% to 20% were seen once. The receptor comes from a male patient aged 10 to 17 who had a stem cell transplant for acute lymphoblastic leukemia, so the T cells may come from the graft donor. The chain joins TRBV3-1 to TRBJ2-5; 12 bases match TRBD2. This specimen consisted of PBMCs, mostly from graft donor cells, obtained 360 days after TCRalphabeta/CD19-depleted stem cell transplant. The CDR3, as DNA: TGTGCCAGCAGCCTTCTAGCGGGAGGGCCCGAGACCCAGTACTTC. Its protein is CASSLLAGGPETQYF.